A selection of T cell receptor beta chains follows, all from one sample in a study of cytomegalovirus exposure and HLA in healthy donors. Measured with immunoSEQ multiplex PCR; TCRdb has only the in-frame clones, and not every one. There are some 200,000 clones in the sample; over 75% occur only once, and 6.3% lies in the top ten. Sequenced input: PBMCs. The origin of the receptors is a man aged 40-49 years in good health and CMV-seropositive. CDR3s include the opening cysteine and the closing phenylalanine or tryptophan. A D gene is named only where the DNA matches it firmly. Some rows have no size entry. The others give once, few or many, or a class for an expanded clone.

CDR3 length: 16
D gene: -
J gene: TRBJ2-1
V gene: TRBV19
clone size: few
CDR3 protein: CASRPYGGLSYNEQFF
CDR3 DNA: TGTGCCAGTAGACCTTATGGAGGCCTCTCCTACAATGAGCAGTTCTTC

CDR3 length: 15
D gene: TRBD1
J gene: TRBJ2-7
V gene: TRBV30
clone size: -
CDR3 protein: CAWSPRDSFPYEQYF
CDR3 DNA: TGTGCCTGGAGTCCACGGGACAGTTTTCCCTACGAGCAGTACTTC

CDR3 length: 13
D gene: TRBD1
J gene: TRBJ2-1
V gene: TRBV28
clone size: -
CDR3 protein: CASLGQVYNEQFF
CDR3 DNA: TGTGCCAGCCTTGGACAGGTCTACAATGAGCAGTTCTTC

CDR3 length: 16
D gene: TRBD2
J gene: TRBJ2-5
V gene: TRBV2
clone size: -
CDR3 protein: CASSEGLAGYQETQYF
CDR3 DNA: TGTGCCAGCAGTGAAGGGTTAGCGGGGTACCAAGAGACCCAGTACTTC

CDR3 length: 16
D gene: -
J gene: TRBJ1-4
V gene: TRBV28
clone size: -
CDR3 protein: CASRYQGITTNEKLFF
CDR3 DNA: TGTGCCAGCAGGTACCAGGGGATAACGACTAATGAAAAACTGTTTTTT

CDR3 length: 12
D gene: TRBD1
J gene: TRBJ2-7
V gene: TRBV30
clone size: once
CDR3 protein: CAWGTASYEQYF
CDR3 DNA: TGTGCCTGGGGGACAGCTTCCTACGAGCAGTACTTC

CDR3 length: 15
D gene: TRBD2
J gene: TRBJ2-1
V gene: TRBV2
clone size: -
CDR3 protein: CASSEGLAGGNEQFF
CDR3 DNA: TGTGCCAGCAGTGAGGGGCTAGCGGGGGGAAATGAGCAGTTCTTC

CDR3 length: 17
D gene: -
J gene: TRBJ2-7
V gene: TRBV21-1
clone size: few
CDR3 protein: CASSAWDRGRKTYEQYF
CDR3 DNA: TGTGCCAGCAGCGCCTGGGACAGGGGGCGCAAAACCTACGAGCAGTACTTC

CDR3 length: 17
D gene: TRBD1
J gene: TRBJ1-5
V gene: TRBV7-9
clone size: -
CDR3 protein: CASSTRQGGDSNQPQHF
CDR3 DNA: TGTGCCAGCAGCACCCGACAGGGGGGCGATAGCAATCAGCCCCAGCATTTT

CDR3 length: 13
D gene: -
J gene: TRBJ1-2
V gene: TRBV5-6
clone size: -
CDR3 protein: CASSAGQIYGYTF
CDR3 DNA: TGTGCCAGCAGCGCCGGACAGATCTATGGCTACACCTTC

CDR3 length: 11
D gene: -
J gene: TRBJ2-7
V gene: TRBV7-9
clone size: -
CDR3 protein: CSSSEGGEQYF
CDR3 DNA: TGTTCCAGCAGTGAGGGGGGGGAGCAGTACTTC

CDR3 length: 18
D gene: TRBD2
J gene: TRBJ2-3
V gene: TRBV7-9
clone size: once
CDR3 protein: CASSLRQSGGAGTDTQYF
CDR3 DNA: TGTGCCAGCAGCTTAAGGCAGAGCGGGGGGGCTGGGACAGATACGCAGTATTTT

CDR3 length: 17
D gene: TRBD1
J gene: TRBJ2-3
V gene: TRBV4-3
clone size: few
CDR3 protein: CASSQGRTGRFTDTQYF
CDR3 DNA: TGCGCCAGCAGCCAGGGACGGACAGGGCGCTTCACAGATACGCAGTATTTT

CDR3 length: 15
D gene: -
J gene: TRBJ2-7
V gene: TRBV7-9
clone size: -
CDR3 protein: CASSPQGGGSYEQYF
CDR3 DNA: TGTGCCAGCAGCCCACAGGGCGGAGGCTCCTACGAGCAGTACTTC

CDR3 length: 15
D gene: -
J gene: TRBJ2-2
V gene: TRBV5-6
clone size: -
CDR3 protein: CASIQTGFKAGELFF
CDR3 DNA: TGTGCCAGCATACAGACAGGTTTTAAAGCCGGGGAGCTGTTTTTT

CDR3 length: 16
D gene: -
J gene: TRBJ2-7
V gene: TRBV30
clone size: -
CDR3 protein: CAWSVPAVGVPYEQYF
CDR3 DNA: TGTGCCTGGAGTGTACCGGCCGTCGGGGTTCCTTACGAGCAGTACTTC